The 12 T cell receptor beta chains in this list originate from one sample, sequenced in a study of blood T cell repertoires in COVID-19. TCRdb's copy holds only in-frame clones and misses some; the assay was immunoSEQ multiplex PCR. The table lists some 230,000 clones, around 86% of them singletons. The sequencing sample was made of peripheral blood. The receptors derive from a young man who had recovered from COVID-19.

The J gene is TRBJ2-1, the V gene TRBV5-5, with 10 bases identical to TRBD1. This CDR3 region has 15 residues. Trimming at V came to 2 bases and at J to 3 bases, leaving 2 bases not matched to a gene. CDR1 is SGHKS and CDR2 is YYEKEE in the germline V gene (reference sequence). In DNA, the CDR3 is TGTGCCAGCAGCTTTGGGGACAGGGGCTACAATGAGCAGTTCTTC. It is translated as CASSFGDRGYNEQFF.

V and J are TRBV6-6 and TRBJ1-6; a possible D gene is TRBD1 (6 bases). V gave up 6 bases and J gave up 5 bases, with 11 bases separating them. The CDR3 has 14 residues. Germline V gene data show CDR1 as MNHNY and CDR2 as SVGAGI (reference sequence). The CDR3 here is CASRQTGDNSPLHF. CDR3 bases: TGTGCCAGCAGACAGACAGGAGATAATTCACCCCTCCACTTT.

This chain uses TRBV6-5 with TRBJ2-3; D gene uncertain. This CDR3 has 15 residues. V was clipped by 6 bases and J by 0 bases, with 13 bases between them. The germline CDR1 and CDR2 sequences are MNHEY and SVGAGI. This CDR3 reads CASSPSFLSTDTQYF. The CDR3 region has the DNA TGTGCCAGCAGCCCCAGTTTTTTGAGCACAGATACGCAGTATTTT.

This clone came up once. CDR3 amino acids: CASSFRDRSYEQYF. CDR3 DNA: TGCGCCAGCAGTTTCCGGGACAGATCCTACGAGCAGTACTTC. V is TRBV5-1 and J is TRBJ2-7; 7 bases are a match to TRBD1. Germline trimming cut 5 bases from V and 1 base from J; bases unmatched to any gene: 6. CDR1 is SGHRS, CDR2 YFSETQ, per germline. This CDR3 region has 14 residues.

The genes are TRBV6-5 and TRBJ1-2; possibly TRBD1 for D (5 bases). The germline CDR1 and CDR2 sequences are MNHEY and SVGAGI. With 2 bases removed from V and 6 bases from J, the gap between germline ends came to 13 bases. The CDR3 loop spans 14 amino acids. The CDR3 reads CASSYGGGFNGYTF. The CDR3 coding sequence is TGTGCCAGCAGTTACGGGGGAGGCTTCAATGGCTACACCTTC.

This chain joins TRBV5-1 and TRBJ2-7, with D perhaps TRBD2 (6 bases). The CDR3 runs 14 residues. V was shortened by 1 base and J by 4 bases, with 12 bases between the two germline ends. In germline, CDR1 is SGHRS, CDR2 YFSETQ. CDR3 in DNA: TGCGCCAGCAGCTTGATCCGGCGGGAATACGAGCAGTACTTC. Its protein is CASSLIRREYEQYF.

The V gene is TRBV27, the J gene TRBJ1-6; tentatively, D is TRBD1 (5 bases). Germline V gene lookup returns CDR1 MNHEY and CDR2 SMNVEV (reference sequence). This CDR3 spans 14 amino acids. Trimming removed 5 bases from V and 6 bases from J, with 11 bases in between. CDR3 amino acids: CASSPGRGNSPLHF. The DNA of the CDR3 is TGTGCCAGCAGTCCTGGGAGGGGTAATTCACCCCTCCACTTT.

V and J are TRBV24-1 and TRBJ2-5; perhaps TRBD1 as D (5 bases). CDR1 and CDR2 from the germline V gene are KGHDR and SFDVKD. This CDR3 region has 17 residues. V was shortened by 0 bases and J by 5 bases, with 18 bases between the two germline ends. CDR3 DNA: TGTGCCACCAGTGATTTGCAAGATGGGGCCCGCCGGGAGACCCAGTACTTC. Amino acids: CATSDLQDGARRETQYF.

The CDR3 sequence is CASRYDRSYGYTF. CDR3 coding DNA: TGTGCCAGCAGGTACGACAGGAGCTATGGCTACACCTTC. The J gene is TRBJ1-2, the V gene TRBV6-2 or TRBV6-3; TRBD1 is a possible D gene (6 bases). The CDR3 contains 13 residues. Germline V gene data show CDR1 as MNHEY and CDR2 as SVGEGT. V gave up 6 bases and J gave up 4 bases, with 12 bases separating them.

The chain recombines TRBV4-2 with TRBJ1-2, with TRBD1 matching over 11 bases. Trimming took 3 bases from V and 2 from J; bases not matched to a gene: 5. This CDR3 is built from 16 residues. From germline, CDR1 is LGHNA and CDR2 YNFKEQ. The DNA for the CDR3 is TGTGCCAGCAGCCAGGGGGACAGGGGGGGAAACTATGGCTACACCTTC. As protein: CASSQGDRGGNYGYTF.

This chain uses TRBV6-6 with TRBJ1-5; no firm D call. Germline-derived CDR1 and CDR2 are MNHNY and SVGAGI (reference sequence). The V and J ends lost 10 bases and 4 bases respectively, with 11 bases between them. The CDR3 length is 12 residues. As DNA, the CDR3 is TGTGCCATCTCTGAGTCGAATCAGCCCCAGCATTTT. This codes for CAISESNQPQHF.

The chain combines TRBV4-1 with TRBJ2-7, with TRBD1 identical over 9 bases. V was pared by 4 bases and J by 4 bases, with 11 bases of the junction left unmatched. Germline CDR1 is MGHRA and CDR2 is YSYEKL. The CDR3 loop spans 16 amino acids. CDR3 in amino acids: CASSPSGTGSGYEQYF. For the CDR3, the DNA is TGCGCCAGCAGCCCTTCGGGGACAGGGAGTGGTTACGAGCAGTACTTC.